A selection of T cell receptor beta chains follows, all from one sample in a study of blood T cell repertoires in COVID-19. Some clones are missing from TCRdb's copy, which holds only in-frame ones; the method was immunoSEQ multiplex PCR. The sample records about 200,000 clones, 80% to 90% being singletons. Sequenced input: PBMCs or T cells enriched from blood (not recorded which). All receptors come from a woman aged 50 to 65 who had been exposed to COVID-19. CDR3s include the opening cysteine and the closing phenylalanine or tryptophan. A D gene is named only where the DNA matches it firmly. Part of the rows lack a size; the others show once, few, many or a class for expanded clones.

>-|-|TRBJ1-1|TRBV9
CASSVGLDTEAFF
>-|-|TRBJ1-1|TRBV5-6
CASSVTGVGTEAFF
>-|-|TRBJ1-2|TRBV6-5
CASSLSGQNYGYTF
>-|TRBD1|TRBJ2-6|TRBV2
CASSRQGPTGANVLTF
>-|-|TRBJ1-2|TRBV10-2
CASSWALGNGYTF
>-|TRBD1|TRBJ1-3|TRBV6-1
CASSGTGTGGRNTIYF
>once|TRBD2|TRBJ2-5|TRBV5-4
CASSLGLDLAGSETQYF
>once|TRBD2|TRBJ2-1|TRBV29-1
CSVEPLAGDNNEQFF
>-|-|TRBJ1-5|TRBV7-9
CASSPGVDSNQPQHF
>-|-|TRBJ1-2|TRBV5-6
CASSTARGGGYTF
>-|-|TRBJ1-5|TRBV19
CASSISRGGNQPQHF
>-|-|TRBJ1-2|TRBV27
CASRSSIYRDGYTF
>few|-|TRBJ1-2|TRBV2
CASTGERYGYTF
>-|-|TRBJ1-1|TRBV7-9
CASSLRGSEAFF
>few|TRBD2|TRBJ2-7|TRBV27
CASSLSVAGGPLEQYF
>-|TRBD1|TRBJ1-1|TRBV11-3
CASSLGQGTEAFF
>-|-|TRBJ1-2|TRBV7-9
CASSSPNGVSYTF
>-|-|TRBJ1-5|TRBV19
CASSIGGSAPQHF
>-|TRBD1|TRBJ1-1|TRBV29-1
CSAPKDRGGNTEAFF
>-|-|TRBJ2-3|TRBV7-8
CASSPREGGTDTQYF
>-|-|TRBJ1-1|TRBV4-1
CASSQQGSWNTEAFF
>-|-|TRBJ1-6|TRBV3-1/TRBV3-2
CASSQDRGGAGNSPLHF
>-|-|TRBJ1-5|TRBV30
CAWSRLPGQPQHF
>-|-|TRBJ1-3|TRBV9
CASSAGVGNTIYF
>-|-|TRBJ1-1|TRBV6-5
CASSLDRNTEAFF
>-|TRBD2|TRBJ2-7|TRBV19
CASSISGTSGYYEQYF
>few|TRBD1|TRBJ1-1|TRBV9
CASSGGTVNTEAFF
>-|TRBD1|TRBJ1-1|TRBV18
CASSPGLRDRGNTEAFF
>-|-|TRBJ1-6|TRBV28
CASSLSGNRNFNSPLHF
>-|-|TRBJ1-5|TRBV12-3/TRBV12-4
CASSLFGDQPQHF
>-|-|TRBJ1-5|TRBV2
CASSRHKDQPQHF
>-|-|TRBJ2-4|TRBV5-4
CASRDRRGAKNIQYF
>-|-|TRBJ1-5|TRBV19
CASSISPLQPQHF
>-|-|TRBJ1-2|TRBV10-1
CASSQDTFYGYTF
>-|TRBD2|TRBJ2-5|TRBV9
CASSLAGLAGGETQYF
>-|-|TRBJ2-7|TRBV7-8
CASSLALGDEQYF
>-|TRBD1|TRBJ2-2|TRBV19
CASESWDRDGELFF
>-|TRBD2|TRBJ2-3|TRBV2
CAGSRRGVTDTQYF
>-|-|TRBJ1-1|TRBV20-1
CSAPRGDEAFF
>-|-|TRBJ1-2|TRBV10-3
CAISAVSGSGYTF
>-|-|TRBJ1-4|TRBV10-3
CAISEGQGSATNEKLFF
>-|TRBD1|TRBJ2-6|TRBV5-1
CASSLGTGGVSGANVLTF
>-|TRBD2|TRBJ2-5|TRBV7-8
CASSLNSGEGWETQYF
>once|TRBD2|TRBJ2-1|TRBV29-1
CSVGLAGGFEQFF
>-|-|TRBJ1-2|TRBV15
CATSGLPFGEGGYTF
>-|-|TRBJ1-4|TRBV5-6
CASSSGGRGEKLFF
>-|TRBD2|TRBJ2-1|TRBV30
CAWSIQRGYNEQFF
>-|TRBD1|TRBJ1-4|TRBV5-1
CASSPVPKGGDRIATNEKLFF
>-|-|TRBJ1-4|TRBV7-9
CASSWGRGDEKLFF
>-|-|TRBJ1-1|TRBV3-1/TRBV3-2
CASSLDSLTEAFF
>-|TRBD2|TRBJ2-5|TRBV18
CASSPALAGSQETQYF
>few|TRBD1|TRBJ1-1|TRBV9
CASSLQQGADLEAFF
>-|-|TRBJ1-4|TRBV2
CASSESNMRGRPNEKLFF
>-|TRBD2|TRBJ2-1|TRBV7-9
CASTFGGLYNEQFF
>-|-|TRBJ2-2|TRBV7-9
CASSLLPGELFF
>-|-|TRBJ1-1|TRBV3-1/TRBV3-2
CASSPEWSRPNTEAFF
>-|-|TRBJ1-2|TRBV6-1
CASSEGGNHYGYTF